This passage covers 20 T cell receptor beta chains from one sample sequenced in a study of blood T cells in healthy people across ages (dated by TCRdb to the mid-2010s). The library relied on 5' RACE. Sequencing instrument: Illumina HiSeq 2500. The second PCR ran for roughly 7 to 11 cycles and used a J-beta primer mix along with a sample-barcoded 5' primer. TCRdb's own reprocessing of the public reads used fastp at Q25 and MiXCR and kept productive beta chains. Each CDR3 protein gets just one entry, which takes the most common genes and DNA from the rows behind it. This sample has hundreds of thousands of distinct CDR3 sequences in its table, and approximately 49% of those were observed once. Under 35% of the sample goes to the ten largest clones. Sequencing was performed on blood. The receptors come from a woman in her fifties or sixties in good health.

J is TRBJ2-1 and V is TRBV27; D perhaps matches TRBD2 (5 bases). V was pared by 2 bases and J by 5 bases, with 7 bases between. CDR3 size: 13 residues. Germline V gene sequence: CDR1 MNHEY, CDR2 SMNVEV (reference sequence). CDR3 in amino acids: CASSLPGNNEQFF. In DNA, the CDR3 is TGTGCCAGCAGTTTACCCGGGAACAATGAGCAGTTCTTC.

Note on this clonotype: One base away lies a much larger clone, so this may be a sequencing read error. V usage is TRBV13 and J usage is TRBJ1-6, with D possibly being TRBD1 (5 bases). With 8 bases removed from V and 11 bases from J, the gap between germline ends came to 31 bases. Per the germline V gene, CDR1 is PRHDT and CDR2 is FYEKMQ (reference sequence). This CDR3 region has 18 residues. The CDR3 DNA sequence: TGTGCCAGCGGTCGAAGGGTTAGGGCTAAGGGGTCCAATCCACCCCTCCACTTT. Translation gives CASGRRVRAKGSNPPLHF.

This sequence joins TRBV27 and TRBJ1-2; 8 bases match TRBD1. The CDR3 has 16 amino acids. From germline, CDR1 is MNHEY and CDR2 SMNVEV (reference sequence). V lost 5 bases to trimming and J lost 3 bases; unmatched junction nucleotides: 11. CDR3: CASSVRPGQGHYGYTF. CDR3 nucleotide sequence: TGTGCCAGCAGTGTGCGCCCTGGACAGGGTCACTATGGCTACACCTTC.

The chain combines TRBV5-1 with TRBJ1-1; no reliable D call. Germline CDR1 and CDR2: SGHRS and YFSETQ. CDR3 length: 15 amino acids. The ends were cut back, 2 bases at V and 0 bases at J, with 11 bases in the middle. CDR3 sequence: CASSFYGGLNTEAFF. In nucleotides, the CDR3 is TGCGCCAGCAGCTTTTACGGCGGATTGAACACTGAAGCTTTCTTT.

This clonotype was seen a handful of times. The chain has TRBV5-1 and TRBJ2-4; no clear D. The closer fit of TRBJ2-7 to the DNA end suggests the J call may be wrong. The CDR3 has 13 residues. Germline V gives CDR1 SGHRS, CDR2 YFSETQ. CDR3 in amino acids: CASSLERWYEQYF. CDR3 coding DNA: TGCGCCAGCAGCTTGGAAAGGTGGTACGAGCAGTACTTC.

The V call is TRBV20-1, the J call TRBJ2-1, with 10 bases that match TRBD2. Losses at the gene ends were 6 bases for V and 0 bases for J; bases not matched to a gene: 5. Germline lookup yields CDR1 DFQATT and CDR2 SNEGSKA (reference sequence). The CDR3 extends over 15 amino acids. The CDR3 loop reads CSAQTSGVSYNEQFF. CDR3 coding DNA: TGCAGTGCGCAAACTAGCGGGGTCTCCTACAATGAGCAGTTCTTC.

This sequence joins TRBV11-1 and TRBJ2-1; 10 bases agree with TRBD1. Germline CDR1 and CDR2: SGHAT and FQDESV (reference sequence). CDR3 length: 15 residues. V was pared by 1 base and J by 5 bases, with 2 bases of the junction left unmatched. The CDR3 DNA follows: TGTGCCAGCAGCTTAGAAGGGACAGGGGACAATGAGCAGTTCTTC. Translated: CASSLEGTGDNEQFF. Full variable domain (rest looked up from reference TRBV11-1 and TRBJ2-1): EAEVAQSPRYKITEKSQAVAFWCDPISGHATLYWYRQILGQGPELLVQFQDESVVDDSQLPKDRFSAERLKGVDSTLKIQPAELGDSAMYLCASSLEGTGDNEQFFGPGTRLTVL.

The chain couples TRBV7-2 to TRBJ1-5; D gene uncertain. Germline lookup yields CDR1 SGHTA and CDR2 FQGNSA. There are 13 residues in the CDR3. Deletions cut 3 bases from V and 9 bases from J, with 12 bases between. The CDR3 nucleotides read TGTGCCAGCAGCTTTTGGGGAGGGCCGCCCCAGCATTTT. This sequence encodes CASSFWGGPPQHF. The entire variable domain, with the rest obtained from reference TRBV7-2 and TRBJ1-5, is as follows: GAGVSQSPSNKVTEKGKDVELRCDPISGHTALYWYRQSLGQGLEFLIYFQGNSAPDKSGLPSDRFSAERTGGSVSTLTIQRTQQEDSAVYLCASSFWGGPPQHFGDGTRLSIL.

The rearrangement joins TRBV9 to TRBJ2-3; D is ambiguous. Trimming shortened V by 0 bases and J by 6 bases, and 8 bases separated the two germline ends. CDR1 SGDLS and CDR2 YYNGEE come from the germline V gene. The CDR3 runs to 13 residues. CDR3 DNA sequence: TGTGCCAGCAGCGTAGTGCCCGGGGATACGCAGTATTTT. This sequence encodes CASSVVPGDTQYF.

This chain uses TRBV20-1 with TRBJ2-6; D remains ambiguous. Germline assignment: CDR1 DFQATT and CDR2 SNEGSKA (reference sequence). The germline V and J ends were trimmed by 6 bases and 0 bases, with 9 bases remaining between them. This CDR3 region has 14 residues. The CDR3 DNA is TGCAGTGCCTTAGACCCCTCTGGGGCCAACGTCCTGACTTTC. Encoded protein: CSALDPSGANVLTF.

This clonotype turned up a few times. V and J are TRBV5-6 and TRBJ1-2, with 7 bases fitting TRBD1. J lost 2 bases, V lost 5 bases, and 9 bases had no gene match. Germline-derived CDR1 and CDR2 are SGHDT and YYEEEE. The CDR3 runs to 15 residues. The CDR3 DNA sequence: TGTGCCAGCAGTCCGTCCACAGGGGACAACTATGGCTACACCTTC. It translates to CASSPSTGDNYGYTF.

This clonotype has only a few counts. The V call is TRBV7-8, the J call TRBJ2-5; TRBD1 aligns across 10 bases. The J segment lost 4 bases and the V segment lost 5 bases, leaving 7 bases of the junction unmatched. The CDR3 is made up of 15 amino acids. Germline loops: CDR1 SGHVS, CDR2 FQNEAQ. The CDR3 protein is CASSTGQGFGETQYF. CDR3 sequence (DNA): TGTGCCAGCAGCACGGGACAGGGGTTCGGAGAGACCCAGTACTTC.

This clonotype was observed a few times. The chain recombines TRBV29-1 with TRBJ2-3, with D possibly TRBD2 on 6 matching bases. CDR1 is SQVTM, CDR2 ANQGSEA, per germline. This CDR3 comprises 15 residues. V lost 2 bases to trimming and J lost 0 bases, with 12 bases between them. Written as DNA, the CDR3 is TGCAGCGTTGAACCGCGGGGAATTAGCACAGATACGCAGTATTTT. It is translated as CSVEPRGISTDTQYF.

This chain joins TRBV3-1 and TRBJ2-7, with D possibly being TRBD1 (6 bases). The CDR3 is 14 amino acids. Germline V CDR1 and CDR2: LGHDT, YNNKEL (reference sequence). V gave up 4 bases and J gave up 2 bases, with 12 bases separating them. CDR3 in DNA: TGTGCCAGCAGCCTGGGACACCCCACCTACGAGCAGTACTTC. This encodes CASSLGHPTYEQYF.

The gene calls are TRBV7-2 and TRBJ2-5; D call uncertain. The CDR3 runs to 16 residues. The V and J ends lost 1 base and 3 bases respectively, with 15 bases between them. Germline CDR1 and CDR2: SGHTA and FQGNSA. The chain's CDR3 is CASSLVSRQGKETQYF. CDR3 DNA sequence: TGTGCCAGCAGCTTAGTCTCCCGTCAAGGGAAAGAGACCCAGTACTTC.

The chain carries TRBV29-1 and TRBJ2-7; D is possibly TRBD1 or TRBD2 (6 bases each). The J call may be incorrect, as the DNA end agrees better with TRBJ2-5. The length of the CDR3 is 18 residues. CDR1 is SQVTM and CDR2 is ANQGSEA in the germline V gene. The CDR3 region is CSTVGVIGGAWFMETQYF. CDR3 in DNA: TGCAGCACCGTAGGCGTTATCGGGGGCGCGTGGTTTATGGAGACCCAGTACTTC.

The J gene is TRBJ2-7, the V gene TRBV6-2 or TRBV6-3; 11 bases fit TRBD2. Trimming cost V 5 bases and J 0 bases; bases outside gene matches: 6. Germline loops: CDR1 MNHEY, CDR2 SVGEGT. This CDR3 spans 16 amino acids. CDR3 in amino acids: CASSPQTSGDSYEQYF. As DNA, the CDR3 is TGTGCCAGCAGTCCCCAGACTAGCGGGGACTCCTACGAGCAGTACTTC.

V is TRBV5-1 and J is TRBJ1-1; D may be TRBD1 (5 bases). Per the germline V gene, CDR1 is SGHRS and CDR2 is YFSETQ. The CDR3 length is 12 residues. V gave up 7 bases and J gave up 8 bases, with 15 bases separating them. The CDR3 region is CASPLINREAFF. In nucleotides, the CDR3 is TGCGCCAGCCCTCTGATTAACAGGGAAGCTTTCTTT.

The chain employs TRBV7-6 and TRBJ2-7; D might be TRBD1 or TRBD2, each matching 5 bases. V was shortened by 5 bases and J by 10 bases, with 15 bases between the two germline ends. CDR3 size: 12 residues. Germline loops: CDR1 SGHVS, CDR2 FNYEAQ. The CDR3 sequence: CASSRTGGAQYF. The CDR3 DNA sequence: TGTGCCAGCAGCCGGACTGGTGGGGCCCAGTACTTC.

The chain recombines TRBV28 with TRBJ2-1; D tentatively fits TRBD1 or TRBD2 (5 bases each). Germline CDR1 is MDHEN and CDR2 is SYDVKM. V lost 3 bases to trimming and J lost 9 bases, with 21 bases between them. CDR3 length: 16 amino acids. CDR3 protein: CASSLGGTGNLGEQFF. CDR3 nucleotides: TGTGCCAGCAGTTTGGGTGGGACGGGGAACCTCGGTGAGCAGTTCTTC.